Below, 2 T cell receptor beta chains from the same sample are listed, as sequenced in a study of cytomegalovirus exposure and HLA in healthy donors. The study ran its PCR with 60 Vbeta and 13 Jbeta primers. Assay used: immunoSEQ multiplex PCR; TCRdb lists only in-frame clones, some missing. Among roughly 150,000 clones listed, about 79% were seen once. The sample comprised PBMCs. All receptors come from a male donor in good health and CMV-seronegative.

The rearrangement joins TRBV6-1 to TRBJ1-4; 10 bases match TRBD1. Germline V gene lookup returns CDR1 MNHNS and CDR2 SASEGT. The CDR3 extends over 14 amino acids. The J segment lost 7 bases and the V segment lost 4 bases, leaving 3 bases of the junction unmatched. In DNA form, the CDR3 reads TGTGCCAGCAGTGTCTGGACAGGGGGTGAAAAACTGTTTTTT. Translation gives CASSVWTGGEKLFF.

The chain recombines TRBV6-6 with TRBJ2-5, with D possibly TRBD1 on 6 matching bases. The CDR3 is 15 residues long. V shed 1 base and J shed 3 bases, with 12 bases lying between them. CDR1 and CDR2 from the germline V gene are MNHNY and SVGAGI (reference sequence). CDR3 residues: CASSYFGTPKETQYF. CDR3 bases: TGTGCCAGCAGTTACTTCGGGACACCAAAAGAGACCCAGTACTTC.